The 7 T cell receptor beta chains below all came from one sample that was sequenced in a study of T cells in Graves' hyperthyroidism and ophthalmopathy. Researchers took RNA transcripts and amplified the TCR beta CDR3 regions from them. TCR CDR3 underwent first-round RT-PCR with the HTBI primer set. TCRdb passed the multiplex PCR reads through MiXCR, listing each CDR3 protein once. The profile shows about 590,000 distinct CDR3 sequences, about 14% of them singletons. The specimen sequenced was blood. The receptors come from a woman aged 18 to 35 with Graves' ophthalmopathy.

The chain combines TRBV6-1 with TRBJ2-1; D unresolved. The CDR3 extends over 18 amino acids. V was cut by 6 bases and J by 0 bases, with 21 bases left in between. The germline gives CDR1 MNHNS, CDR2 SASEGT. CDR3 region: CASRQPGESPLSYNEQFF. CDR3 coding DNA: TGTGCCAGCAGACAACCCGGAGAGTCCCCTCTCTCCTACAATGAGCAGTTCTTC.

This clonotype turned up a few times. V usage is TRBV29-1 and J usage is TRBJ1-2, with TRBD1 identical over 10 bases. The CDR3 runs to 14 residues. V shed 4 bases, J shed 7 bases, and the junction held 9 bases outside the gene matches. Per germline, CDR1 SQVTM and CDR2 ANQGSEA. CDR3 DNA sequence: TGCAGCGTTGCCCGTACGGACAGGGGGTTTGGCTACACCTTC. Encoded protein: CSVARTDRGFGYTF.

Points on this clonotype: One base away lies a much larger clone, so this may be a sequencing read error. V gene TRBV2 combines with J gene TRBJ1-6, with D perhaps TRBD1 (5 bases). CDR1 is SNHLY, CDR2 FYNNEI, per germline. This CDR3 spans 17 amino acids. Deletions cut 8 bases from V and 4 bases from J, with 21 bases between. The CDR3 loop is CASCGRQHPFYNSPLHF. CDR3 nucleotide sequence: TGTGCCAGCTGCGGAAGACAGCACCCTTTTTATAATTCACCCCTCCACTTT.

Ten or more counts support this clonotype. V is TRBV27 and J is TRBJ2-1; TRBD1 agrees at 7 bases. Germline V gene data show CDR1 as MNHEY and CDR2 as SMNVEV (reference sequence). Losses at the gene ends were 3 bases for V and 8 bases for J; bases not matched to a gene: 7. The CDR3 is 14 residues long. CDR3 sequence (DNA): TGTGCCAGCAGTTTCAAGACAGGGAACGATGAGCAGTTCTTC. Its protein is CASSFKTGNDEQFF.

This clonotype has at least ten counts. The chain employs TRBV2 and TRBJ2-1; the D is unclear. In germline, CDR1 is SNHLY, CDR2 FYNNEI. Trimming cost V 2 bases and J 1 base, with 3 bases left between them. The CDR3 totals 13 residues. The CDR3 sequence: CASSELSYNEQFF. In DNA, the CDR3 is TGTGCCAGCAGTGAACTATCCTACAATGAGCAGTTCTTC.

This clonotype appeared many times. This chain uses TRBV6-5 with TRBJ1-1; D is uncertain. CDR3 size: 20 residues. The germline gives CDR1 MNHEY, CDR2 SVGAGI. V was trimmed by 0 bases and J by 4 bases, leaving 27 bases between them. CDR3 nucleotide sequence: TGTGCCAGCAGTTACTCTTTCCAGAGAATTTCTATATCGCCGGGCACTGAAGCTTTCTTT. Residues: CASSYSFQRISISPGTEAFF.

The V call is TRBV6-1, the J call TRBJ1-6, with a weak D call TRBD1 (6 bases). V lost 6 bases to trimming and J lost 4 bases, with 10 bases between them. The CDR3 contains 14 residues. Germline CDR1 is MNHNS and CDR2 is SASEGT. The CDR3 coding sequence is TGTGCCAGCAGACGGACAGAGTATAATTCACCCCTCCACTTT. It codes for CASRRTEYNSPLHF.